This TCR beta chain was captured in a study of blood T cells in healthy people across ages. The CDR3 is 14 amino acids. Germline CDR1 ENHRY, CDR2 SYGVKD. Every donor provided roughly 10 milliliters of peripheral blood. Through a sample-barcoded 5' primer and a J-beta primer mix, a second PCR was run for roughly 6 to 11 cycles. In TCRdb, the 5' RACE reads were re-called with MiXCR into one record per CDR3 protein. This table has around 1,700,000 distinct CDR3 sequences, 28% appearing once. To note about this clonotype: A read error may produce the germline difference seen at one junction end.

The clonotype comes from a woman in her 30s in good health. The V call is TRBV10-3, the J call TRBJ2-5; D assignment may be TRBD1 or TRBD2 (6 bases each). The sample taken for sequencing was blood. The CDR3 spells CTISGGRGLGEQYF. The CDR3 DNA follows: TGTACCATCAGTGGCGGTCGGGGGCTAGGGGAGCAGTACTTC.